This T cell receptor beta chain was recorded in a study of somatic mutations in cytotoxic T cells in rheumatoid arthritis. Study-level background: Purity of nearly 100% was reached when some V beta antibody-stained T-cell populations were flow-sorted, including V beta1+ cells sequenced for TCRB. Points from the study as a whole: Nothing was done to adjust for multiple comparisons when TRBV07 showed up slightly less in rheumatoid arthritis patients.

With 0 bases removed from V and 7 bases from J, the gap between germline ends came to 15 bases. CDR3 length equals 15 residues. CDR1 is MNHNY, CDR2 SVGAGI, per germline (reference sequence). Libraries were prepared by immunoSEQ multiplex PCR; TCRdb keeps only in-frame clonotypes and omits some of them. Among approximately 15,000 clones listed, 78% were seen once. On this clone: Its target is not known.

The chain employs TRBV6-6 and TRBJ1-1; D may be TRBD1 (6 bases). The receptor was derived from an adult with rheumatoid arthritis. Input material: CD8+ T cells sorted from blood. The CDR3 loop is CASSYSTGAKDEAFF. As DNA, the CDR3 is TGTGCCAGCAGTTACTCGACAGGTGCTAAGGATGAAGCTTTCTTT.